The sequence of this TCR beta chain was determined in a study of T cells expressing NK-cell markers. Study background: Sorted CD3+CD56+NKG2C+, CD3+CD56+NKG2C- and CD3+CD56-NKG2C+ T-cell subsets were beta-chain profiled. Sequencing covered eight donors, seven HCMV-seropositive and one seronegative.

Comment on this clonotype: The target antigen is unknown.

CDR1 SQVTM and CDR2 ANQGSEA come from the germline V gene. The CDR3 runs to 14 residues. cDNA encoding TCR beta was synthesized via 5'RACE template switching incorporating UMIs. TCRdb reprocessed the 5' RACE reads and stores each CDR3 protein as one record, lacking DNA. This sample's table has roughly 420,000 distinct CDR3 sequences. Study findings and constraints: Where a handful of donors were concerned, these clonotypes also led the CD3+CD56-NKG2C+ fraction.

Specimen: blood T cells: a sorted CD56 or NKG2C T cell subset, CD4+ or CD8+ T cells, or bulk PBMC T cells (not recorded which). The chain uses TRBV29-1 and TRBJ2-1; TCRdb proposes TRBD1, but this gene call is untestable without DNA. The clonotype was recovered from a woman aged 18-69 years in good health. Here the CDR3 reads CSVEGRGPYNEQFF.